Given below is one T cell receptor beta chain in context. As yet, its antigen is unknown. The data belong to a study of blood T cells in healthy people across ages. Whole-study results and caveats: Compared with aged donors, long-lived donors showed fewer expanded clones, suggesting selection. Among T cells, TCR beta diversity per million cells dropped roughly linearly as age rose.

The use of a sample-barcoded 5' primer and a J-beta primer mix characterized a second PCR of roughly 7 to 11 cycles. Each of the cDNA molecules was tagged by a template-switch adaptor with 12 random nucleotides. Every sample gave at least 2.5 million paired-end reads containing CDR3. TCRdb re-called the 5' RACE reads with MiXCR, one entry per CDR3 protein. The profile covers some 900,000 distinct CDR3 sequences, with 25% to 35% appearing a single time and about 18% taken by the ten largest. The germline V gene encodes CDR1 SGDLS and CDR2 YYNGEE. The CDR3 is 14 amino acids. V lost 3 bases and J lost 8, with 17 bases in between.

Sequenced material: blood. The receptor was derived from a woman older than 75 in good health. The genes are TRBV9 and TRBJ1-2; tentative D call: TRBD1 (5 bases). The CDR3 nucleotides are TGTGCCAGCAGCGGAGATCTGGGGAGGGGAGGCTACACCTTC. Translation: CASSGDLGRGGYTF.